This T cell receptor beta chain was recovered during a study of shared clonotypes between healthy human individuals. Everyone who donated was a Caucasian adult who lived in Nashville, Tennessee. Overall study results and limits: Rarefaction analysis demonstrated incomplete sorted-subset sequencing notwithstanding large depth.

Trimming took 2 bases from V and 7 from J; bases not matched to a gene: 2. Germline V gives CDR1 MNHEY, CDR2 SVGAGI. The CDR3 runs to 13 residues. About this clone itself: Its antigen is undetermined.

Assay runs were performed at deep level. In the sorted-subset replicate PCRs, about 200 ng DNA, 25,000 to 30,000 T cell genomes, was used. Produced via immunoSEQ multiplex PCR; TCRdb's table is partial and in-frame only. The repertoire holds more than 2 million clones, roughly 95% seen once, with around 0.13% in the top ten. Sequenced input: naive CD4+ T cells sorted from blood. Subset reported: CD45RA+ positively selected. The V and J genes are TRBV6-5 and TRBJ2-4; 7 nucleotides agree with TRBD1. This TCR was recovered from a man aged 18 to 30 in good health. This chain's CDR3 is CASSYTGANIQYF. The CDR3 DNA reads as TGTGCCAGCAGTTACACAGGGGCGAACATTCAGTACTTC.